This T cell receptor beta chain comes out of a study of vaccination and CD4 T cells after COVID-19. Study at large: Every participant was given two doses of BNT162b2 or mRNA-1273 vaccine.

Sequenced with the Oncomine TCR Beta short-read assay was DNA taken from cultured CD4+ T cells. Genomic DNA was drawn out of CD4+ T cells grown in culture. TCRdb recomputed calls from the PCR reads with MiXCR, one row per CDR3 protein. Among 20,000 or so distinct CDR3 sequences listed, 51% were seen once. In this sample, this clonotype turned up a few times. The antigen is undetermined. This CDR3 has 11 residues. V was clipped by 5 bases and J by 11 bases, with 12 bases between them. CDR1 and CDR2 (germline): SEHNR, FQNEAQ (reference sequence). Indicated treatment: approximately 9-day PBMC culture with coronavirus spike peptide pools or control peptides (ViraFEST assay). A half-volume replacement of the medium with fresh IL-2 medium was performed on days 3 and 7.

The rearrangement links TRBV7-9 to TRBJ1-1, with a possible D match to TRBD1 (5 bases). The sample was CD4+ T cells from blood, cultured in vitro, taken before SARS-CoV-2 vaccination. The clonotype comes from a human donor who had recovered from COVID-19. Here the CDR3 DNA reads TGTGCCAGCAGCCCCAGGGATTTGGCTTTCTTT. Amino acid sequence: CASSPRDLAFF.